This T cell receptor (beta chain) originates from a study of blood T cell repertoires in COVID-19 (dated by TCRdb to 2019 to 2021). For context, the study as a whole: Collaborator samples came from the United States, Italy and Spain and covered acute and convalescent phases of COVID-19. The samples were drawn from the first 160 participants of the ongoing ImmuneRACE study and from 1,200 or so subjects provided by 6 global collaborators. The repertoires were released in a freely available public database meant as a resource for research on the immune response to SARS-CoV-2. The prospective study material was composed of cDNA or gDNA derived from T cells, B-cell-depleted T cells, or PBMCs. Where available, HLA class I and class II types were obtained from metadata supplied by the sample provider rather than from assay-based typing. A de-identified subject ID, COVID-19 status, age in years and sex were almost always included in the sample metadata. The dataset comprised deeply sampled blood TCRbeta repertoires from subjects exposed to, actively infected with, or recovered from COVID-19.

Here is what the overall study found, with its caveats: How much clinical and demographic metadata was included differed by source and by participant, and the metadata was provided uncurated.

In the prospective study, participants were roughly 18 to 100 years old, resided in under 30 geographic areas of the United States, and were enrolled through a virtual design. In the prospective study, cohorts were assigned on the basis of participant-reported clinical history obtained from a screening survey and a study questionnaire. ImmuneRACE Cohort 3 recovered participants were defined by two consecutive negative NP/OP PCR tests, healthcare professional clearance, or symptom resolution. Each participant in the prospective study had whole blood, serum and a nasopharyngeal or oropharyngeal swab collected by mobile phlebotomists. Prospective study participants could optionally give additional blood draws and questionnaires over an approximately two-month period. Before DNA extraction, blood samples from the prospective study were shipped at room temperature or frozen. TCRbeta CDR3 regions were amplified from genomic DNA using the immunoSEQ Assay, a bias-controlled multiplex PCR. As for the authors' bioinformatics: Nucleated cell counts per sample were estimated from amplification of reference gene primers within the assay. To quantify the absolute abundance of each unique TCRbeta CDR3 rearrangement, sequence reads were collapsed and filtered. For each sample, productive Simpson clonality was calculated as the square root of Simpson's diversity index over productive rearrangements. TCRdb took over this immuneACCESS table, retaining in-frame rearrangements with V and J assigned. Such tables are incomplete; in checked studies, under half of the missing clones stem from an unresolved V gene, and the remainder is unexplained. For V, J and clone size, that table is used; D and trimming come from the DNA. In all, the sample holds hundreds of thousands of clones, and less than 90% of those were seen once. 1% of the sample is taken by the ten largest.

V and J are trimmed by 6 bases and 7 bases, and the gene matches miss 2 bases of the junction. The germline V gene yields SNHLY for CDR1 and FYNNEI for CDR2. CDR3 length: 12 amino acids, cysteine to phenylalanine. CDR3 DNA only is kept here, 36 bases in frame from base 1. Regarding this clone: The antigen it binds to is not known. No clone much larger than this one lies a single base away; base qualities are absent.

The sequence derives from a woman in her twenties or thirties who had recovered from COVID-19. The chain links TRBV2 with TRBJ2-5; 10 central bases correspond to TRBD1. Sequenced: PBMCs or T cells enriched from blood (not recorded which). CDR3 protein: CASRDRGLTQYF. The DNA reads as follows: TGTGCCAGCAGGGACAGGGGGTTGACCCAGTACTTC.